The entry below describes one TCR beta chain. Its antigen is undetermined. The sample belongs to a study of T-cell memory formation after mild COVID-19. Study-wide points: Memory cells collected pre-infection included some clones that later responded, suggesting cross-reactive memory joined.

Trimming shortened V by 0 bases and J by 13 bases, and 13 bases separated the two germline ends. CDR3 length: 13 residues. The germline V gene encodes CDR1 SGHRS and CDR2 YFSETQ. Constant-segment primers were used for 5'RACE, and the resulting TCR alpha and TCR beta cDNA libraries carried sample barcodes and UMIs. One entry per CDR3 protein, called by TCRdb with MiXCR from the 5' RACE reads. The profile shows 470,000 or so distinct CDR3 sequences, approximately 23% of them singletons. Sequencing was carried out using PBMCs or a T cell subset sorted from them (not recorded which). The sequence was collected from an adult woman who had mild COVID-19 (a few samples of this study predate the infection). Cell type and time point are not known. The rearrangement uses TRBV5-1 and TRBJ1-4; D may be TRBD1 (5 bases). The CDR3 DNA reads as TGCGCCAGCAGCTTGGCCTCGGGGGGAAGACTGTTTTTT. It translates to CASSLASGGRLFF.